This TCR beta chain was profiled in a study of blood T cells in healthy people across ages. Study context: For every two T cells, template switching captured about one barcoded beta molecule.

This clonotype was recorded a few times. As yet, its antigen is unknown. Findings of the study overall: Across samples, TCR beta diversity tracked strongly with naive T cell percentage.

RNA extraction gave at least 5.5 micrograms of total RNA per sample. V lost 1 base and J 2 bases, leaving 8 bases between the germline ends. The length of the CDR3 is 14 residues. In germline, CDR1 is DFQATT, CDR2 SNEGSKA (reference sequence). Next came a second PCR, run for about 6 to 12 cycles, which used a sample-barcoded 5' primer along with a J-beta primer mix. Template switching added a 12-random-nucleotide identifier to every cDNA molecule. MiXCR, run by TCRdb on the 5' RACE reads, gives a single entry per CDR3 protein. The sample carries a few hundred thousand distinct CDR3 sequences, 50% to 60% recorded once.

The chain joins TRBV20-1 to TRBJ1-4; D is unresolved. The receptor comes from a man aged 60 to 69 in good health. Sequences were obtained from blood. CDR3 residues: CSARGGFTNEKLFF. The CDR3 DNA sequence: TGCAGTGCTAGAGGGGGATTTACTAATGAAAAACTGTTTTTT.